The T cell receptor beta chain under discussion was sequenced for a study of shared clonotypes between healthy human individuals. Method: immunoSEQ multiplex PCR; TCRdb's copy keeps in-frame clones and lacks some. The profile shows about 2 million clones, less than 95% of them singletons. There are 14 residues in the CDR3. Germline V gives CDR1 SGHNT, CDR2 YENEEA. The V gene end was trimmed by 3 bases and the J gene end by 2 bases; junction bases not matched to a gene: 2. Terminally differentiated effector memory CD45RA+ cells were excluded from the naive CD8 cells, which were CD45RO-negative and positively selected for CCR7.

The TCR comes from a man aged 18 to 29 in good health. Sequencing was performed on naive CD8+ T cells sorted from blood. The chain joins TRBV11-3 to TRBJ2-7; 9 bases agree with TRBD1. DNA of the CDR3: TGTGCCAGCAGCTTCAGACAGGGGGCCTACGAGCAGTACTTC. Translated: CASSFRQGAYEQYF. Filled out from reference TRBV11-3 and TRBJ2-7, the complete variable domain reads EAGVVQSPRYKIIEKKQPVAFWCNPISGHNTLYWYLQNLGQGPELLIRYENEEAVDDSQLPKDRFSAERLKGVDSTLKIQPAELGDSAVYLCASSFRQGAYEQYFGPGTRLTVT.